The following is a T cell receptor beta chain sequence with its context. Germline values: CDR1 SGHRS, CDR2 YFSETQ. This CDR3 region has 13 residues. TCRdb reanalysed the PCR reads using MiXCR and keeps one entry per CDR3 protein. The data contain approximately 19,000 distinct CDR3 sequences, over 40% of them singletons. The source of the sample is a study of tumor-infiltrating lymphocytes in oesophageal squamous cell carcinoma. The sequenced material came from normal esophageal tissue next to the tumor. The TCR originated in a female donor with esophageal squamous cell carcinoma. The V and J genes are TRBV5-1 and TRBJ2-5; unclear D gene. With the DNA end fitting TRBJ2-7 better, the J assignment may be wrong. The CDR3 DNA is TGCGCCAGCAGCTATGGACCCGATCGCGAGCAGTACTTC. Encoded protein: CASSYGPDREQYF.